What follows are 10 T cell receptor beta chains derived from one specimen sequenced in a study of identifying expanded T cells in peripheral blood. Repertoires were generated with immunoSEQ multiplex PCR, while TCRdb's copy carries only in-frame clones and drops some. Among tens of thousands of clones, about 88% were seen once, and the ten largest hold 4.5%. The specimen was blood. The source of these receptors is a person aged 18 to 70 in good health.

The CDR3 is CASSRDRGALNGYTF. As DNA, the CDR3 is TGTGCCAGCAGTCGGGACAGGGGCGCCTTGAATGGCTACACCTTC. This chain uses TRBV6-5 with TRBJ1-2; 10 bases line up with TRBD1. The CDR3 covers 15 residues. Germline CDR1 and CDR2: MNHEY and SVGAGI. The ends lost 5 bases at V and 6 bases at J; junction bases unmatched: 9.

This clone was counted a single time. The rearrangement uses TRBV21-1 and TRBJ2-2. TRBV21-1 is listed as a pseudogene. This CDR3 spans 15 amino acids. The CDR3 nucleotides are TGTGCCAGCAGCAATAGTGGGGGGAACACCGGGGAGCTGTTTTTT. Translated: CASSNSGGNTGELFF.

The chain has TRBV5-6 and TRBJ2-3, with 8 positions matching TRBD2. Germline trimming cut 1 base from V and 2 bases from J; bases unmatched to any gene: 6. CDR1 and CDR2 from the germline V gene are SGHDT and YYEEEE. CDR3 length: 16 amino acids. Written as DNA, the CDR3 is TGTGCCAGCAGCTTGAGTAAGCGGGGGTCCACAGATACGCAGTATTTT. Amino acid sequence: CASSLSKRGSTDTQYF.

This chain links TRBV11-2 with TRBJ2-7; perhaps TRBD1 as D (5 bases). Trimming pared 3 bases from V and 4 bases from J, leaving 16 bases between. Germline V lookup: CDR1 SGHAT, CDR2 FQNNGV. The CDR3 is 15 amino acids. CDR3 DNA sequence: TGTGCCAGCAGCTTTCAGGCAGGGATTAATTACGAGCAGTACTTC. Its translation: CASSFQAGINYEQYF. Variable domain in full (rest from reference TRBV11-2 and TRBJ2-7): EAGVAQSPRYKIIEKRQSVAFWCNPISGHATLYWYQQILGQGPKLLIQFQNNGVVDDSQLPKDRFSAERLKGVDSTLKIQPAKLEDSAVYLCASSFQAGINYEQYFGPGTRLTVT.

The J gene is TRBJ1-2, the V gene TRBV30; D not resolved. V was trimmed by 4 bases and J by 8 bases, leaving 17 bases between them. CDR3 length equals 13 residues. Per germline, CDR1 GTSNPN and CDR2 SVGIG (reference sequence). CDR3 sequence: CAWTLERMLGYTF. The DNA of the CDR3 is TGTGCCTGGACCCTGGAACGGATGTTGGGCTACACCTTC. The full variable domain, in which reference TRBV30 and TRBJ1-2 provide the parts outside the CDR3, is SQTIHQWPATLVQPVGSPLSLECTVEGTSNPNLYWYRQAAGRGLQLLFYSVGIGQISSEVPQNLSASRPQDRQFILSSKKLLLSDSGFYLCAWTLERMLGYTFGSGTRLTVV.

The chain is built from TRBV14 and TRBJ1-1; D remains unclear. The V end was cut by 0 bases, the J end by 1 base, with 9 bases between. This CDR3 region has 15 residues. Germline V gene data show CDR1 as SGHDN and CDR2 as FVKESK. CDR3 region: CASSQDFARNTEAFF. For the CDR3, the DNA is TGTGCCAGCAGCCAAGATTTTGCCAGGAACACTGAAGCTTTCTTT.

This chain connects TRBV27 to TRBJ2-7, with D perhaps matching TRBD1 or TRBD2 (5 bases each). Trimming shortened V by 6 bases and J by 2 bases, and 11 bases separated the two germline ends. The germline gives CDR1 MNHEY, CDR2 SMNVEV (reference sequence). The CDR3 is 13 residues long. The CDR3 loop reads CASSHGTTYEQYF. The DNA of the CDR3 is TGTGCCAGCAGCCATGGGACGACCTACGAGCAGTACTTC.

A single count supports this clone. The J gene is TRBJ1-1, the V gene TRBV29-1; 8 bases fit TRBD1. V shed 4 bases and J 5 bases; nucleotides not matched to a gene: 12. This CDR3 has 15 amino acids. Germline CDR1 SQVTM, CDR2 ANQGSEA. The CDR3 DNA is TGCAGCGTTGTTCTTCTTAACAGGGGGTTAACTGAAGCTTTCTTT. It encodes CSVVLLNRGLTEAFF.

CDR3 region: CASSLSITTNEKLFF. Written as DNA, the CDR3 is TGTGCCAGCAGTTTATCGATTACAACTAATGAAAAACTGTTTTTT. The V and J genes are TRBV27 and TRBJ1-4; unclear D gene. This CDR3 contains 15 residues. Germline values: CDR1 MNHEY, CDR2 SMNVEV (reference sequence). V lost 0 bases, J lost 0 bases, and 5 bases lay in between.

CDR3: CASKIRTGMSTEAFF. CDR3 DNA sequence: TGCGCCAGCAAGATAAGAACAGGGATGAGCACTGAAGCTTTCTTT. The J gene is TRBJ1-1, the V gene TRBV5-1; possible D gene TRBD1, 6 bases. V shed 6 bases and J shed 4 bases, with 19 bases lying between them. Germline CDR1 reads SGHRS; CDR2 reads YFSETQ. The CDR3 extends over 15 amino acids. The entire variable domain, with the rest obtained from reference TRBV5-1 and TRBJ1-1, is as follows: KAGVTQTPRYLIKTRGQQVTLSCSPISGHRSVSWYQQTPGQGLQFLFEYFSETQRNKGNFPGRFSGRQFSNSRSEMNVSTLELGDSALYLCASKIRTGMSTEAFFGQGTRLTVV.